What follows are 25 T cell receptor beta chains derived from one specimen sequenced in a study of blood T cell repertoires in COVID-19. Only in-frame clones appear in the TCRdb table, and some are missing; sequencing was by immunoSEQ multiplex PCR. The top ten clones hold around 7% of a sample with 360,000 or so clones, 90% of them seen once. The sample taken for sequencing was peripheral blood. The source is a man aged 18 to 29 with active or convalescent COVID-19.

The chain uses TRBV7-3 and TRBJ2-1; D is possibly TRBD2 (5 bases). CDR3 size: 14 residues. V was shortened by 4 bases and J by 6 bases, with 13 bases between the two germline ends. The germline V gene has CDR1 SGHTA and CDR2 FQGTGA. The CDR3 protein is CASSSTSSTNEQFF. Here the CDR3 DNA reads TGTGCCAGCAGCTCAACCTCTAGCACCAATGAGCAGTTCTTC.

The chain uses TRBV3-1 (or the pseudogene TRBV3-2) and TRBJ1-2; no firm D call. CDR3 length equals 13 residues. Trimming removed 7 bases from V and 2 bases from J, with 11 bases in between. Germline V gene sequence: CDR1 LGHDT, CDR2 YNNKEL (reference sequence). This CDR3 is CASTPAGNYGYTF. In DNA, the CDR3 is TGTGCCAGCACTCCCGCGGGGAACTATGGCTACACCTTC.

In DNA form, the CDR3 reads TGCGCCAGCAGCTTGGGAATTAGCGGGGTCAATGAGCAGTTCTTC. Its translation is CASSLGISGVNEQFF. The gene calls are TRBV5-1 and TRBJ2-1; TRBD2 matches at 8 bases. CDR3 length: 15 residues. The V and J ends lost 0 bases and 6 bases, in that order; junction bases with no gene match: 5. From germline, CDR1 is SGHRS and CDR2 YFSETQ.

This chain joins TRBV10-3 and TRBJ1-5; D is uncertain. This CDR3 contains 13 residues. Between the trimmed V and J ends, which lost 10 bases and 5 bases, there was a span of 15 bases. The germline V gene encodes CDR1 ENHRY and CDR2 SYGVKD. CDR3 loop: CATVATVDQPQHF. CDR3 sequence (DNA): TGTGCCACCGTTGCCACCGTAGATCAGCCCCAGCATTTT.

The rearrangement joins TRBV27 to TRBJ2-1; D unclear. CDR3 length equals 13 residues. Germline CDR1 reads MNHEY; CDR2 reads SMNVEV (reference sequence). With 6 bases removed from V and 0 bases from J, the gap between germline ends came to 6 bases. Written as DNA, the CDR3 is TGTGCCAGCAGGCCCAGCTCCTACAATGAGCAGTTCTTC. Protein sequence: CASRPSSYNEQFF.

This clone has a single count. V and J are TRBV29-1 and TRBJ2-2; maybe TRBD2 (5 bases). This CDR3 region has 15 residues. Germline lookup yields CDR1 SQVTM and CDR2 ANQGSEA. Trimming cost V 7 bases and J 0 bases, with 15 bases left between them. CDR3 region: CSAERADANTGELFF. CDR3 nucleotide sequence: TGCAGCGCAGAGAGGGCCGACGCGAACACCGGGGAGCTGTTTTTT.

The chain joins TRBV5-1 to TRBJ2-3; weak D call: TRBD1 (5 bases). The V gene lost 4 bases and the J gene lost 3 bases, with 12 bases spanning the gap. The CDR3 extends over 14 amino acids. The germline CDR1 and CDR2 sequences are SGHRS and YFSETQ. CDR3 amino acids: CASSLGAQTDTQYF. The CDR3 DNA is TGCGCCAGCAGCCTAGGGGCCCAAACAGATACGCAGTATTTT.

The rearrangement uses TRBV7-9 and TRBJ2-7; 7 nucleotides match TRBD1. Germline V gives CDR1 SEHNR, CDR2 FQNEAQ (reference sequence). The ends lost 0 bases at V and 6 bases at J; junction bases unmatched: 8. The CDR3 runs to 15 residues. Here the CDR3 DNA reads TGTGCCAGCAGCTTAGCGACAGGGCTTTTGGGCGAGCAGTACTTC. Amino acid sequence: CASSLATGLLGEQYF.

The chain uses TRBV3-1 (or the pseudogene TRBV3-2) and TRBJ1-4; TRBD1 is a possible D gene (5 bases). The V and J ends lost 6 bases and 6 bases respectively, with 11 bases between them. Germline CDR1 reads LGHDT; CDR2 reads YNNKEL (reference sequence). This CDR3 has 13 amino acids. The CDR3 sequence: CASRPEGYEKLFF. As DNA, the CDR3 is TGTGCCAGCAGACCGGAGGGGTATGAAAAACTGTTTTTT.

The chain carries TRBV11-2 and TRBJ2-3, with D tentatively TRBD1 (5 bases). Trimming left V 3 bases short and J 0 bases short, with 10 bases between. From germline, CDR1 is SGHAT and CDR2 FQNNGV. CDR3 length equals 15 residues. The CDR3 DNA reads as TGTGCCAGCAGCTTTCGGACAACTAGCACAGATACGCAGTATTTT. This gives the protein CASSFRTTSTDTQYF. The whole variable domain, remainder taken from reference TRBV11-2 and TRBJ2-3, is EAGVAQSPRYKIIEKRQSVAFWCNPISGHATLYWYQQILGQGPKLLIQFQNNGVVDDSQLPKDRFSAERLKGVDSTLKIQPAKLEDSAVYLCASSFRTTSTDTQYFGPGTRLTVL.

The gene calls are TRBV27 and TRBJ1-1; 9 bases are a match to TRBD1. V shed 6 bases and J 4 bases; nucleotides not matched to a gene: 3. Per germline, CDR1 MNHEY and CDR2 SMNVEV (reference sequence). This CDR3 spans 13 amino acids. The CDR3 loop is CASRTGQGTEAFF. CDR3 DNA: TGTGCCAGCAGAACGGGACAGGGCACTGAAGCTTTCTTT.

This clone has just one count. This chain uses TRBV6-2 or TRBV6-3 with TRBJ1-1; 8 bases are a match to TRBD1. CDR1 and CDR2 from the germline V gene are MNHEY and SVGEGT. With V trimmed by 5 bases and J by 1 base, 12 bases remained unmatched. The CDR3 contains 17 residues. The CDR3, as DNA: TGTGCCAGCAGTCTACACAGGGGGAAATTGGAGAACACTGAAGCTTTCTTT. The encoded protein is CASSLHRGKLENTEAFF.

The chain is built from TRBV24-1 and TRBJ1-1; no clear D. From germline, CDR1 is KGHDR and CDR2 SFDVKD. This CDR3 contains 13 residues. The germline V and J ends were trimmed by 5 bases and 1 base, with 7 bases remaining between them. The CDR3 DNA sequence: TGTGCCACCAGTGGGCACAGGAACACTGAAGCTTTCTTT. It codes for CATSGHRNTEAFF.

This chain joins TRBV10-3 and TRBJ1-6, with TRBD1 identical over 7 bases. The length of the CDR3 is 16 residues. CDR1 is ENHRY and CDR2 is SYGVKD in the germline V gene. The V and J ends lost 0 bases and 10 bases, in that order; junction bases with no gene match: 9. CDR3 DNA sequence: TGTGCCATCAGTGAGTCAAGGGGGCTCTTCGGGTCACCCCTCCACTTT. It is translated as CAISESRGLFGSPLHF.

J is TRBJ2-7 and V is TRBV28, with TRBD1 as a possible D gene (6 bases). The germline V gene has CDR1 MDHEN and CDR2 SYDVKM. Between the trimmed V and J ends, which lost 3 bases and 1 base, there was a span of 16 bases. This CDR3 region has 16 residues. CDR3 amino acids: CASSFPLGGESYEQYF. The CDR3, as DNA: TGTGCCAGCAGTTTCCCCTTAGGGGGAGAGTCCTACGAGCAGTACTTC.

CDR3 sequence: CASGGFAKNIQYF. For the CDR3, the DNA is TGTGCCAGTGGGGGCTTTGCCAAAAACATTCAGTACTTC. The chain employs TRBV19 and TRBJ2-4; perhaps TRBD1 as D (6 bases). The germline V gene encodes CDR1 LNHDA and CDR2 SQIVND (reference sequence). The V and J ends lost 8 bases and 1 base respectively, with 9 bases between them. The CDR3 has 13 residues.

The chain has TRBV28 and TRBJ2-1; 10 bases match TRBD2. This CDR3 is 15 amino acids long. With V trimmed by 4 bases and J by 4 bases, 4 bases remained unmatched. CDR1 and CDR2 (germline): MDHEN, SYDVKM. In nucleotides, the CDR3 is TGTGCCAGCAGTTCTAGCGGGGGATTGTACAATGAGCAGTTCTTC. This encodes CASSSSGGLYNEQFF.

This clone was counted a single time. Other DNA sequences in the sample encode the same CDR3. The chain combines TRBV7-2 with TRBJ1-5, with a possible D match to TRBD1 (5 bases). The CDR3 has 15 residues. Germline CDR1 is SGHTA and CDR2 is FQGNSA. V lost 2 bases and J 2 bases, leaving 10 bases between the germline ends. Written as DNA, the CDR3 is TGTGCCAGCAGCTTATACCCGGGGGGCAATCAGCCCCAGCATTTT. This sequence encodes CASSLYPGGNQPQHF.

As concerns this clone: A read error may produce the germline difference seen at one junction end. The V gene is TRBV7-9, the J gene TRBJ1-1; D ambiguous. The CDR3 extends over 12 amino acids. The germline V gene encodes CDR1 SEHNR and CDR2 FQNEAQ (reference sequence). The CDR3 sequence is CASSLGGTTQLF. CDR3 nucleotides: TGTGCCAGCAGCTTAGGTGGCACCACCCAACTCTTT.

The gene calls are TRBV6-5 and TRBJ2-5; D is perhaps TRBD1 (6 bases). The V and J ends lost 2 bases and 0 bases respectively, with 7 bases between them. This CDR3 is built from 14 residues. Germline values: CDR1 MNHEY, CDR2 SVGAGI. The chain's CDR3 is CASSYGDNQETQYF. The CDR3 nucleotides read TGTGCCAGCAGTTACGGGGACAACCAAGAGACCCAGTACTTC.

This chain links TRBV18 with TRBJ1-5; D unclear. Germline CDR1 reads KGHSH; CDR2 reads LQKENI. This CDR3 region has 15 residues. V was shortened by 3 bases and J by 2 bases, with 11 bases between the two germline ends. Here the CDR3 reads CASSPSDLGNQPQHF. The DNA of the CDR3 is TGTGCCAGCTCACCTAGTGACTTGGGCAATCAGCCCCAGCATTTT.

The chain recombines TRBV11-2 with TRBJ1-6; a weak D match, TRBD1 (6 bases). Between the trimmed V and J ends, which lost 4 bases and 12 bases, there was a span of 16 bases. CDR1 is SGHAT, CDR2 FQNNGV, per germline. The CDR3 spans 14 residues. The CDR3 reads CASSSLQGQGPLHF. The CDR3 region has the DNA TGTGCCAGCAGCTCCTTGCAGGGGCAGGGACCCCTCCACTTT.

For this clone: One end of the junction does not line up with germline, which may come from a read error. This sequence joins TRBV7-2 and TRBJ2-6; the match to TRBD1 covers 9 bases. There are 16 residues in the CDR3. Germline V gene sequence: CDR1 SGHTA, CDR2 FQGNSA. The CDR3 sequence: CASSPRTGAGANVLTF. DNA for the CDR3: TGTGCCAGCAGCCCCCGGACAGGGGCTGGGGCCAACGTGCTGACTTTC.

The rearrangement uses TRBV28 and TRBJ2-2; 7 nucleotides align to TRBD2. V lost 0 bases and J lost 10; bases outside the gene matches: 17. Germline V lookup: CDR1 MDHEN, CDR2 SYDVKM. The CDR3 consists of 18 residues. The CDR3 loop reads CASSLWGGGPVSGVELFF. The DNA of the CDR3 is TGTGCCAGCAGTTTATGGGGCGGAGGTCCGGTGAGCGGGGTGGAGCTGTTTTTT.

The chain couples TRBV5-8 to TRBJ2-2, with a tentative D call TRBD1 (5 bases). CDR1 is SGHTS and CDR2 is YDEGEE in the germline V gene. The V and J ends lost 2 bases and 0 bases respectively, with 14 bases between them. CDR3 length: 17 amino acids. The CDR3 loop reads CASSFTKTVTNTGELFF. The CDR3, as DNA: TGTGCCAGCAGCTTTACCAAGACAGTGACGAACACCGGGGAGCTGTTTTTT.